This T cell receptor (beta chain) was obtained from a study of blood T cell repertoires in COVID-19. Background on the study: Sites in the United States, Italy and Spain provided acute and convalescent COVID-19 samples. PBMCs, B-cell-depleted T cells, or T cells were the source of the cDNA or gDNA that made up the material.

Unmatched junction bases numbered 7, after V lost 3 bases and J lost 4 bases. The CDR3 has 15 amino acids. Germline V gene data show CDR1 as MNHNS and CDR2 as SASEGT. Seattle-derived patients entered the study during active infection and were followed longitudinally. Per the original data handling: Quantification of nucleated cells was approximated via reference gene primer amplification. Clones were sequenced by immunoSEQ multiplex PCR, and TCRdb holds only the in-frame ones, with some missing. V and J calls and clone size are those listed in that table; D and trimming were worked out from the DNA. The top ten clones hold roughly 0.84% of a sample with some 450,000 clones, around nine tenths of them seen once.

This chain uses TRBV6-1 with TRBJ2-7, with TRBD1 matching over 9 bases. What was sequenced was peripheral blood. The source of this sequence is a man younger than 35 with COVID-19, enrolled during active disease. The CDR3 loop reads CASSEVGTGKYEQYF. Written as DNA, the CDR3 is TGTGCCAGCAGTGAGGTAGGGACAGGGAAATACGAGCAGTACTTC.